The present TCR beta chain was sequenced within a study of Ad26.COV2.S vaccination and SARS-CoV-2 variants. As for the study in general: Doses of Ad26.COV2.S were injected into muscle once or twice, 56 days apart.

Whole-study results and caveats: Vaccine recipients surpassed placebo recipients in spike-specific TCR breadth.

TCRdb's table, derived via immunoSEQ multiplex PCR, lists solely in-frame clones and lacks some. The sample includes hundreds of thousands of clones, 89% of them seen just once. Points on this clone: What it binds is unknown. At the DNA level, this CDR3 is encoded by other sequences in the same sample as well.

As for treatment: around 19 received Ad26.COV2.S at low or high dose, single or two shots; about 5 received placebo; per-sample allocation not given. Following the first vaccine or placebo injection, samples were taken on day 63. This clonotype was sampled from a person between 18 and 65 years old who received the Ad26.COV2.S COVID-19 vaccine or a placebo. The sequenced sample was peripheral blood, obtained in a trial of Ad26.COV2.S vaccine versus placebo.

The CDR3 protein is CASSLEGDTQYF. Here the CDR3 DNA reads TGCGCCAGCAGCTTGGAGGGGGATACGCAGTATTTT. V gene TRBV5-1 combines with J gene TRBJ2-3; perhaps TRBD1 as D (5 bases). V dropped 0 bases and J dropped 6 bases, with 5 bases sitting between them. CDR3 length equals 12 residues. Per the germline V gene, CDR1 is SGHRS and CDR2 is YFSETQ.